One T cell receptor (beta chain) is described in this entry. Its target is unknown. This sample is drawn from a study of sequential checkpoint blockade in melanoma. Study-wide context: Patients were randomized 1:1 to nivolumab-then-ipilimumab or ipilimumab-then-nivolumab first-line. TCRβ was sequenced from DNA of 91 pretreatment tumors. Roughly 20 patients had tumor biopsies before treatment and at week 13.

TCRdb's copy holds only in-frame clones and misses some; the assay was immunoSEQ multiplex PCR. This sample has over 5,000 clones; less than 30% occur once, and the top ten carry 20% to 25%. Treatment: randomized to nivolumab then ipilimumab (arm A) or the reverse (arm B). V was trimmed by 5 bases and J by 1 base, leaving 9 bases between them. The CDR3 extends over 14 amino acids. Germline V gene sequence: CDR1 MNHGY, CDR2 SAAAGT. General study results and limits: For nivolumab-first patients, baseline tumor clonality was associated with response.

This receptor was identified in a human donor with melanoma. The rearrangement joins TRBV6-8 to TRBJ1-5; the D gene is possibly TRBD1 (5 bases). The sequences come from tumor tissue (inferred from file names), collected from a patient given nivolumab and ipilimumab in sequence. In nucleotides, the CDR3 is TGTGCCAGCAGTACTAGGGGAAGCAATCAGCCCCAGCATTTT. Its protein is CASSTRGSNQPQHF.